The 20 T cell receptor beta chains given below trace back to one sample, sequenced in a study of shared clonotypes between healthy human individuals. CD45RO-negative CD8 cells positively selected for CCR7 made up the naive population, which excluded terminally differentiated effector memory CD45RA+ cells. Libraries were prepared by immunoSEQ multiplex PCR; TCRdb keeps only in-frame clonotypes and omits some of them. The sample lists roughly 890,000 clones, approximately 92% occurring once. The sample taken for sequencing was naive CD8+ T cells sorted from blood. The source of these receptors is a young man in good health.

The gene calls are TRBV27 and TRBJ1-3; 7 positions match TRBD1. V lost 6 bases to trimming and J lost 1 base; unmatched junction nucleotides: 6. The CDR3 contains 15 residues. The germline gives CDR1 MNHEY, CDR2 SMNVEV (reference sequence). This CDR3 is CASRPYRGSGNTIYF. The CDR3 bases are TGTGCCAGCAGACCTTACAGGGGATCTGGAAACACCATATATTTT.

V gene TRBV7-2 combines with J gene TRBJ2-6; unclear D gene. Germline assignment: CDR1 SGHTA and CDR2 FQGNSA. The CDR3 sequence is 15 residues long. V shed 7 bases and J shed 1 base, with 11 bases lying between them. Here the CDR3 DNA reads TGTGCCAGCAACCCCTTGAGATCTGGGGCCAACGTCCTGACTTTC. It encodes CASNPLRSGANVLTF.

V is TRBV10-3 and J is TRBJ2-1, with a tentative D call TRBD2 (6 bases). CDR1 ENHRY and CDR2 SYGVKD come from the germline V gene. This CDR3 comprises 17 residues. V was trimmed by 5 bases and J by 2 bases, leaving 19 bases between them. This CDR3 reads CAISPPPLGGTYNEQFF. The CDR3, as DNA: TGTGCCATCAGTCCCCCCCCTCTGGGGGGAACCTACAATGAGCAGTTCTTC.

The CDR3 reads CASSLSESGLERNEQFF. CDR3 DNA: TGTGCCAGCAGTTTATCGGAATCAGGGCTCGAGCGCAATGAGCAGTTCTTC. The chain links TRBV27 to TRBJ2-1, with a tentative D call TRBD1 (5 bases). The germline V gene has CDR1 MNHEY and CDR2 SMNVEV (reference sequence). V was trimmed by 0 bases and J by 6 bases, leaving 18 bases between them. This CDR3 has 17 residues.

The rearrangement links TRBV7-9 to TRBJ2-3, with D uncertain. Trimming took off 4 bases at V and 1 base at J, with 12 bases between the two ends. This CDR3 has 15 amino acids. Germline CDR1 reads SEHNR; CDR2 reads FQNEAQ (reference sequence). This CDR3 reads CASSSRVAGTDTQYF. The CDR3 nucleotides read TGTGCCAGCAGCTCTAGGGTGGCTGGCACAGATACGCAGTATTTT.

CDR3 in DNA: TGTGCCAGCAGTTACCAAGACTACGAGCAGTACTTC. This sequence encodes CASSYQDYEQYF. The V call is TRBV28, the J call TRBJ2-7; D is uncertain. Per the germline V gene, CDR1 is MDHEN and CDR2 is SYDVKM. This CDR3 region has 12 residues. Trimming left V 4 bases short and J 3 bases short, with 7 bases between.

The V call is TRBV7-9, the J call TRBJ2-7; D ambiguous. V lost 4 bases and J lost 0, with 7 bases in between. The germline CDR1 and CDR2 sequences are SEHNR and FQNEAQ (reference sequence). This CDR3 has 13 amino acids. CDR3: CASSSVSSYEQYF. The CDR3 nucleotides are TGTGCCAGCAGCTCCGTAAGCTCCTACGAGCAGTACTTC.

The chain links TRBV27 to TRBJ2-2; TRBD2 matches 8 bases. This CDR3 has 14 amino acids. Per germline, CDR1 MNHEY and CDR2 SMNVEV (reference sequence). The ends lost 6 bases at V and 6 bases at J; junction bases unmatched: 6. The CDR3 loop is CASSRGGGPGELFF. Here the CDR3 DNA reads TGTGCCAGCAGCCGGGGGGGAGGCCCCGGGGAGCTGTTTTTT.

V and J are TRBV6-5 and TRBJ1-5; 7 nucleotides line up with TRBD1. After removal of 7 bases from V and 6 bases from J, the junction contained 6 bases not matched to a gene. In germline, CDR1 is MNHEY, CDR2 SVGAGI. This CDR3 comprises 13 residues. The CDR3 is CASNTGVGQPQHF. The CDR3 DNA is TGTGCCAGCAACACAGGGGTCGGTCAGCCCCAGCATTTT.

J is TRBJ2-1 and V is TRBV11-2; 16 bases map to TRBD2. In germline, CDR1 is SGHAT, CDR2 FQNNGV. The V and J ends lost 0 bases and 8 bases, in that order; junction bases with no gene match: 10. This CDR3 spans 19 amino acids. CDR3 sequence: CASSLDYGTSGRGSDEQFF. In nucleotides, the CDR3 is TGTGCCAGCAGCTTAGATTATGGGACTAGCGGGAGGGGATCGGATGAGCAGTTCTTC.

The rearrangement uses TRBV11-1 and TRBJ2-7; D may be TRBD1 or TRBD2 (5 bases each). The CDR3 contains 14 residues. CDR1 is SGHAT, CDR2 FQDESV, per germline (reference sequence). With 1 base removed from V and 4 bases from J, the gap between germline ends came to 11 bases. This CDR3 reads CASSLVGGEYEQYF. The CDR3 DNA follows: TGTGCCAGCAGCTTAGTTGGGGGAGAATACGAGCAGTACTTC.

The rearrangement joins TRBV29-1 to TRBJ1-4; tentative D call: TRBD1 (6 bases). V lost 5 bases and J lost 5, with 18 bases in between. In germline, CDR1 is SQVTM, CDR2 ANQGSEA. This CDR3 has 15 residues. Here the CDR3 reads CSVFSYRGGNEKLFF. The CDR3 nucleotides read TGCAGCGTTTTCTCTTACCGCGGGGGCAATGAAAAACTGTTTTTT.

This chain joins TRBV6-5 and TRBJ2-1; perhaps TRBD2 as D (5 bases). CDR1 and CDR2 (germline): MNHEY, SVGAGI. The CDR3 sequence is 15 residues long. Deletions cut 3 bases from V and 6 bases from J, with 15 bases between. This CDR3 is CASSYQVSALNEQFF. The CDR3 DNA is TGTGCCAGCAGTTATCAAGTTAGCGCCCTCAATGAGCAGTTCTTC.

CDR3 DNA sequence: TGTGCCACCCTGACAGAGAACTATGGCTACACCTTC. This translates into CATLTENYGYTF. The chain has TRBV25-1 and TRBJ1-2; D possibly corresponds to TRBD1 (5 bases). Germline loops: CDR1 MGHDK, CDR2 SYGVNS. With 10 bases removed from V and 2 bases from J, the gap between germline ends came to 11 bases. CDR3 length equals 12 residues.

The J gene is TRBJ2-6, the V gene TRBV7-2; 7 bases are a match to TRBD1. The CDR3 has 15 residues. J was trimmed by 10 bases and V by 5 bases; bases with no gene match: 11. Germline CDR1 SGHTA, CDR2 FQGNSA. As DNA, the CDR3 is TGTGCCAGCAGCGCCAGACAGGGCTTATCAAACGTCCTGACTTTC. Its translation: CASSARQGLSNVLTF. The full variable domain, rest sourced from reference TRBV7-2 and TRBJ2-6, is GAGVSQSPSNKVTEKGKDVELRCDPISGHTALYWYRQSLGQGLEFLIYFQGNSAPDKSGLPSDRFSAERTGGSVSTLTIQRTQQEDSAVYLCASSARQGLSNVLTFGAGSRLTVL.

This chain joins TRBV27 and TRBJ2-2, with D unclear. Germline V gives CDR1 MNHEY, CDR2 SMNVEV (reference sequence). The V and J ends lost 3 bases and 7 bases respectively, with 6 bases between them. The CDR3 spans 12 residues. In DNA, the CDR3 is TGTGCCAGCAGTTTCTCTCACGGGGAGCTGTTTTTT. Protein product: CASSFSHGELFF.

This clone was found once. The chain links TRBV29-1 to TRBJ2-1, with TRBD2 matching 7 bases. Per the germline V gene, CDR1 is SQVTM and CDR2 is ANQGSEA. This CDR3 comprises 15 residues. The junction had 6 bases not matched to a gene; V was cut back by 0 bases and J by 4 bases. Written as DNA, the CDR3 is TGCAGCGTTGAAGACGCGGGCGGGAGATACAATGAGCAGTTCTTC. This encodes CSVEDAGGRYNEQFF.

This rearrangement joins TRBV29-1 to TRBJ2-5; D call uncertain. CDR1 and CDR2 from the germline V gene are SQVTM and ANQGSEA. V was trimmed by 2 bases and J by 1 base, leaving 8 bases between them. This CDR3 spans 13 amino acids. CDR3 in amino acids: CSVEWGFQETQYF. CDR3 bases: TGCAGCGTTGAATGGGGTTTCCAAGAGACCCAGTACTTC.

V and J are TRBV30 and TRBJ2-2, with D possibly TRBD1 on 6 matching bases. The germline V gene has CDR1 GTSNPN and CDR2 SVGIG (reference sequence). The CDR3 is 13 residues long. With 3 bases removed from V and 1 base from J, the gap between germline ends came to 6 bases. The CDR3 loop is CAWRDRNTGELFF. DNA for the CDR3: TGTGCCTGGAGGGACAGGAACACCGGGGAGCTGTTTTTT.

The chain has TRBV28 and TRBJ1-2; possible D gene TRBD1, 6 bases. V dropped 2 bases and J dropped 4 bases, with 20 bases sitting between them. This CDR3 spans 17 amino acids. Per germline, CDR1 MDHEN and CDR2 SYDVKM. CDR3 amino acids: CASSLRRGPTKLYGYTF. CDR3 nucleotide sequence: TGTGCCAGCAGTTTACGCAGGGGCCCTACCAAACTCTATGGCTACACCTTC.